Sequencing of this T cell receptor beta chain was carried out in a study of blood T cell repertoires in COVID-19. Study-level information: Some COVID-19 samples were acute and others convalescent; all came from the United States, Italy and Spain.

The CDR3 is made up of 17 amino acids. CDR1 is LGHNA and CDR2 is YNFKEQ in the germline V gene. V dropped 4 bases and J dropped 7; count of bases not matched to a gene: 14. Original processing methods: Quantification of nucleated cells was approximated via reference gene primer amplification. TCRdb keeps only in-frame clones here, not all; method: immunoSEQ multiplex PCR. The DNA gave D and trimming, while V, J and clone size come from that table. The repertoire holds about 410,000 clones, with around nine tenths as singletons. This TCR was recovered from a woman aged 40 to 50 with COVID-19, enrolled during active disease. This chain joins TRBV4-2 and TRBJ2-1; 9 bases match TRBD2. The sequencing sample was made of peripheral blood. Here the CDR3 reads CASSLLPTSGLPNEQFF. In DNA form, the CDR3 reads TGTGCCAGCAGCCTCCTCCCAACTAGCGGGTTGCCTAATGAGCAGTTCTTC.